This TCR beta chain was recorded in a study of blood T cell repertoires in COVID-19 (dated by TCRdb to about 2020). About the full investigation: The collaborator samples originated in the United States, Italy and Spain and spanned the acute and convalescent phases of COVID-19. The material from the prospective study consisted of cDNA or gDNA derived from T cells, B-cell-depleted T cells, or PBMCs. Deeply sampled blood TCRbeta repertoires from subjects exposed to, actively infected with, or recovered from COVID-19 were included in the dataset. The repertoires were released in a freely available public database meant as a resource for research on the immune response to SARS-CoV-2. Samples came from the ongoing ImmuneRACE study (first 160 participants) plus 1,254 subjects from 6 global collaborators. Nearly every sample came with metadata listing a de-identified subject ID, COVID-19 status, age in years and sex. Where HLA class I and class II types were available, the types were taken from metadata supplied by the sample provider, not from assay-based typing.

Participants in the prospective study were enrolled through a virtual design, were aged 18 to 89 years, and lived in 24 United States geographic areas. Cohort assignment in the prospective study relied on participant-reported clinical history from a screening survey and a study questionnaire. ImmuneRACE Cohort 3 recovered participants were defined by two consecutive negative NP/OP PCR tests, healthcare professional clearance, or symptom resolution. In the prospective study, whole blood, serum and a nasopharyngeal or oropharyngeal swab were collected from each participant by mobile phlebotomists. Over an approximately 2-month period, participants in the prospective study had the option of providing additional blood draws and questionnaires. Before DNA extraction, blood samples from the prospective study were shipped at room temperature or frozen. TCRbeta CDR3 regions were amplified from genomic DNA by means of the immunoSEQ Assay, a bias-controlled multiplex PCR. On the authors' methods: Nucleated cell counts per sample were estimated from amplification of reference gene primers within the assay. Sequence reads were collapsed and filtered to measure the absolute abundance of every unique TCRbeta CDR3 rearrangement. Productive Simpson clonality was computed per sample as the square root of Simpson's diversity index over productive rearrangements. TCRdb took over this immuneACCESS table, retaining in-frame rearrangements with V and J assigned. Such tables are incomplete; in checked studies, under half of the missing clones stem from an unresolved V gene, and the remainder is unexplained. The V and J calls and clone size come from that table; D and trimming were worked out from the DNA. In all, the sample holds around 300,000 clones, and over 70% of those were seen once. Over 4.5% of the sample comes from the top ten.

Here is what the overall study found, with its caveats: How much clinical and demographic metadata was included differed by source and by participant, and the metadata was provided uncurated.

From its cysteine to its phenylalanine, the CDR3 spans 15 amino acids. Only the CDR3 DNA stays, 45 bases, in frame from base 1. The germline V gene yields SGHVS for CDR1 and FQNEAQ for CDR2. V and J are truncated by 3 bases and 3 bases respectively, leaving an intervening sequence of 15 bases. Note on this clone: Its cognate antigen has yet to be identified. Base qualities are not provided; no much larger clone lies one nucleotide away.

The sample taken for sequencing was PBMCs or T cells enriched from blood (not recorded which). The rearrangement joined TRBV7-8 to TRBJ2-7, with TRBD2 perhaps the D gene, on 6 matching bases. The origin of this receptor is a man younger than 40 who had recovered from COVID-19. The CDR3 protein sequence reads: CASSFGGGGYYEQYF. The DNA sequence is TGTGCCAGCAGCTTTGGTGGGGGAGGTTACTACGAGCAGTACTTC.